These T cell receptor beta chains were read from a single sample in a study of blood T cell repertoires in COVID-19. Assay used: immunoSEQ multiplex PCR; TCRdb lists only in-frame clones, some missing. The repertoire includes about 130,000 clones, about 81% of them detected once, and approximately 18% sits in the top ten. Sequencing input: peripheral blood. The receptors originated from a man younger than 40 with COVID-19, enrolled during active disease. Each CDR3 is given with its conserved first and last residue. Each record gives: J gene, CDR3 length, D gene, clone size, V gene, CDR3 DNA, CDR3 protein. D genes are given only for firm matches. The size of a clone is reported for some rows only, either as once, few or many, or as a class for expanded clones.

TRBJ2-5,15,TRBD2,NA,TRBV2,TGTGCCAGCAGTGAAATGGCTAGCGGGGGAGAGACCCAGTACTTC,CASSEMASGGETQYF
TRBJ1-2,18,NA,NA,TRBV5-6,TGTGCCAGCAGCTCGCCCCACTGGGGAACCCAAGGGGGCTATGGCTACACCTTC,CASSSPHWGTQGGYGYTF
TRBJ1-1,11,NA,NA,TRBV20-1,TGCAGTGCTAGCAGGGAGGTTGAAGCTTTCTTT,CSASREVEAFF
TRBJ1-1,14,TRBD1,few,TRBV19,TGTGCGTCTACCCCCGGGACAGGGGGAACTGAAGCTTTCTTT,CASTPGTGGTEAFF
TRBJ2-3,15,NA,NA,TRBV6-6,TGTGCCAGCAGTTATTGGCTAGCGAAAGCAGATACGCAGTATTTT,CASSYWLAKADTQYF
TRBJ2-1,14,TRBD1,NA,TRBV14,TGTGCCAGCAGCCGGAGACAGGGGCTCGATGAGCAGTTCTTC,CASSRRQGLDEQFF
TRBJ1-1,14,TRBD1,NA,TRBV6-5,TGTGCCAGCGTGGCCGGGACAGGGTCCACTGAAGCTTTCTTT,CASVAGTGSTEAFF
TRBJ2-3,15,TRBD1,once,TRBV4-1,TGCGCCAGCAGTCGGGCCGGACAGGGGACGCATACGCAGTATTTT,CASSRAGQGTHTQYF
TRBJ2-2,16,TRBD1,NA,TRBV6-6,TGTGCCAGCAGTCGGACAGGGCCGGCGAACACCGGGGAGCTGTTTTTT,CASSRTGPANTGELFF
TRBJ2-2,17,NA,NA,TRBV21-1,TGTGCCAGACCTAAGGATGATCAGCGGGAGACCACCGGGGAGCTGTTTTTT,CARPKDDQRETTGELFF
TRBJ1-2,12,NA,NA,TRBV7-2,TGTGCCAGCAGCTATCCCGGGGGGGGCTACACCTTC,CASSYPGGGYTF
TRBJ1-1,16,NA,NA,TRBV7-9,TGTGCCAGCAGCCCCCAAGGGGTACAGATGAACACTGAAGCTTTCTTT,CASSPQGVQMNTEAFF
TRBJ2-7,16,NA,NA,TRBV18,TGTGCCAGCTCACCACGAAGGGGTCCTAGCTCCTACGAGCAGTACTTC,CASSPRRGPSSYEQYF
TRBJ2-5,18,NA,NA,TRBV5-6,TGTGCCAGCAGCCTCAGTTGGACAGATAGTGGGGTCCAAGAGACCCAGTACTTC,CASSLSWTDSGVQETQYF
TRBJ2-5,14,NA,NA,TRBV5-4,TGTGCCAGCAGCACACAGGGAGTTGTTGAGACCCAGTACTTC,CASSTQGVVETQYF
TRBJ1-5,15,TRBD1,NA,TRBV15,TGTGCCACCAGCAGCGGGACAGGGAGGCATCAGCCCCAGCATTTT,CATSSGTGRHQPQHF
TRBJ2-3,15,TRBD1,NA,TRBV3-1/TRBV3-2,TGTGCCAGCAGCCAAGATGGACAGGGCACAGATACGCAGTATTTT,CASSQDGQGTDTQYF
TRBJ1-1,19,TRBD1,once,TRBV10-3,TGTGCCATCAGTGGCCATTTCGGACAGGAGGGCCTTTCCCGTTCTGAAGCTTTCTTT,CAISGHFGQEGLSRSEAFF
TRBJ2-7,15,NA,NA,TRBV4-3,TGCGCCAGCAGCCAAGAAGAGGGGGTAACCTACGAGCAGTACTTC,CASSQEEGVTYEQYF
TRBJ2-7,14,NA,NA,TRBV11-3,TGTGCCAGCAGCTTAGTTACACAAACTACGAAGCAGTACTTC,CASSLVTQTTKQYF
TRBJ2-3,13,NA,NA,TRBV19,TGTGCCAGTAGTATAGTCCGAGCAGATACGCAGTATTTT,CASSIVRADTQYF
TRBJ1-4,16,TRBD1,NA,TRBV7-9,TGTGCCAGCAGCCGCATCGGGACAGGCCCTAATGAAAAACTGTTTTTT,CASSRIGTGPNEKLFF
TRBJ1-3,14,NA,NA,TRBV30,TGTGCCTGGAGTGGAGTTACCTCTGGAAACACCATATATTTT,CAWSGVTSGNTIYF
TRBJ1-5,15,TRBD1,NA,TRBV6-5,TGTGCCAGCAGTTATCGGGCAGGGGGGAATCAGCCCCAGCATTTT,CASSYRAGGNQPQHF
TRBJ2-7,14,TRBD1,NA,TRBV19,TGTGCCAGTAGTCCCGGACAGGGGGCGTACGAGCAGTACTTC,CASSPGQGAYEQYF
TRBJ2-7,11,NA,NA,TRBV10-1,TGCGCCAGAACAGGTTCCTACGAGCAGTACTTC,CARTGSYEQYF
TRBJ1-4,14,TRBD1,few,TRBV28,TGTGCCAGCAGACTGGACAGGATAAATGAAAAACTGTTTTTT,CASRLDRINEKLFF
TRBJ2-1,13,NA,NA,TRBV29-1,TGCAGCGTTGTACTTCCAAACTACAATGAGCAGTTCTTC,CSVVLPNYNEQFF
TRBJ2-7,14,NA,NA,TRBV4-3,TGCGCCAGCAGCCAAGGAGGCAGGGCTAGAGAGCAGTACTTC,CASSQGGRAREQYF
TRBJ2-7,13,NA,NA,TRBV2,TGTGCCAGCAACGGACAAGCGTCCTACGAGCAGTACTTC,CASNGQASYEQYF
TRBJ1-2,13,NA,NA,TRBV2,TGTGCCAGCAGTCCTTCCCTTAACTATGGCTACACCTTC,CASSPSLNYGYTF
TRBJ1-2,15,NA,NA,TRBV6-5,TGTGCCAGCAGTTACTCGAGCCAGGCGTTAGATGGCTACACCTTC,CASSYSSQALDGYTF
TRBJ2-5,13,NA,NA,TRBV5-4,TGTGCCAGCAGCTTGGACAGGGAAGAGACCCAGTACTTC,CASSLDREETQYF
TRBJ2-7,12,TRBD1,many,TRBV7-9,TGTGCCAGCAGCTCGACAGGGGACGAGCAGTACTTC,CASSSTGDEQYF
TRBJ2-4,17,TRBD1,NA,TRBV11-3,TGTGCCAGCAGCTCCCGGACAGGGGGCGCGGGCAAAAACATTCAGTACTTC,CASSSRTGGAGKNIQYF
TRBJ2-7,11,NA,NA,TRBV7-2,TGTGCCAGCAGCTTACACCGGGAGCAGTACTTC,CASSLHREQYF
TRBJ1-5,14,NA,NA,TRBV6-5,TGTGCCAGCAACCAAGGGGCAAGCAATCAGCCCCAGCATTTT,CASNQGASNQPQHF
TRBJ2-5,15,NA,NA,TRBV5-6,TGTGCCAGCAGCTTGGCCGCTAGCCCTCAAGAGACCCAGTACTTC,CASSLAASPQETQYF
TRBJ2-7,14,NA,NA,TRBV6-5,TGTGCCAGCAGTCCTCGACACTTCTCCTACGAGCAGTACTTC,CASSPRHFSYEQYF
TRBJ2-1,19,TRBD2,NA,TRBV27,TGTGCCAGCAGTTTAGGTTCTAGCGGGGGCCAGAGCTCCTACAATGAGCAGTTCTTC,CASSLGSSGGQSSYNEQFF
TRBJ2-7,13,NA,NA,TRBV7-9,TGTGCCAGCAGCTTAGAACAGATCTACGAGCAGTACTTC,CASSLEQIYEQYF
TRBJ1-3,15,TRBD1,NA,TRBV6-5,TGTGCCAGCAGTCCCGGGACAGGCCGTGGAAACACCATATATTTT,CASSPGTGRGNTIYF
TRBJ2-7,14,TRBD1,NA,TRBV5-5,TGTGCCAGCAGCCGTCCGGGACAGCAATACGAGCAGTACTTC,CASSRPGQQYEQYF
TRBJ1-2,11,NA,NA,TRBV9,TGTGCCAGCAGGTCAAACTATGGCTACACCTTC,CASRSNYGYTF
TRBJ2-4,14,TRBD1,NA,TRBV2,TGTGCCAGCAGTTCCGGACAGGTTGGAAACATTCAGTACTTC,CASSSGQVGNIQYF
TRBJ2-3,14,NA,NA,TRBV14,TGTGCCAGCAGCCAAGACGATCCGAGAGATACGCAGTATTTT,CASSQDDPRDTQYF
TRBJ2-5,18,TRBD2,few,TRBV7-6,TGTGCCAGCAGCTTAGGGGGAGGGACGCGTCCCGAACAAGAGACCCAGTACTTC,CASSLGGGTRPEQETQYF
TRBJ2-1,16,TRBD2,NA,TRBV9,TGTGCCAGCAGCGTAGGATCCAGCGGGAGGGGGAATGAGCAGTTCTTC,CASSVGSSGRGNEQFF
TRBJ1-1,13,NA,few,TRBV28,TGTGCCAGCACCCTGGGACACAACACTGAAGCTTTCTTT,CASTLGHNTEAFF
TRBJ1-1,13,NA,once,TRBV7-9,TGTGCCAGCAGCTTAATGGGGGGCACTGAAGCTTTCTTT,CASSLMGGTEAFF
TRBJ2-3,15,TRBD1,NA,TRBV28,TGTGCCAGCAGTAACCGACAGGGGCGCACAGATACGCAGTATTTT,CASSNRQGRTDTQYF
TRBJ2-7,17,TRBD1,NA,TRBV28,TGTGCCAGCAGTTCACTGGACAGGAAGTCGTTCGGCTACGAGCAGTACTTC,CASSSLDRKSFGYEQYF
TRBJ1-2,12,NA,NA,TRBV4-2,TGTGCCAGCAGCCAAGCACATTATGGCTACACCTTC,CASSQAHYGYTF